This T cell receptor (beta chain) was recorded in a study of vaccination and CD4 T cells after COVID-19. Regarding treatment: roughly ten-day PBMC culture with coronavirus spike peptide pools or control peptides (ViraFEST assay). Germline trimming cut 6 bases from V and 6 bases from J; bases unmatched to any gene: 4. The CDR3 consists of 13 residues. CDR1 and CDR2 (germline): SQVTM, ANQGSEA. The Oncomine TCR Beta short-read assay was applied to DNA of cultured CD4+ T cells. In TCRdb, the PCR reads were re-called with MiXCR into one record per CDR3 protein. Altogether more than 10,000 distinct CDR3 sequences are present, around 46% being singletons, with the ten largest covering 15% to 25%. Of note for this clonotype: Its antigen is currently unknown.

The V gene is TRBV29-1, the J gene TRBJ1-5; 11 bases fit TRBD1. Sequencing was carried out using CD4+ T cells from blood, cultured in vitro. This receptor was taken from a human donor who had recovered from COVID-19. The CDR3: CSVLGQGGQPQHF. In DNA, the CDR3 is TGCAGCGTCCTGGGACAGGGGGGTCAGCCCCAGCATTTT.